Following are 30 T cell receptor beta chains from one sample sequenced in a study of a mutant IDH1 vaccine in newly diagnosed glioma. Time point indicated: week 35, safety follow-up. Vaccinated patients received 300 ug of mutant IDH1 20-mer peptide per dose, with topical imiquimod. No antigen is known for these receptors. Here immunoSEQ multiplex PCR was the method, and the copy in TCRdb shows in-frame clones only, minus some. The sample has more than 45,000 clones, 85% to 90% seen once. This sample comprised PBMCs, obtained from a glioma patient whose treatment included an IDH1 peptide vaccine. The receptors stem from a middle-aged woman with glioma.

The chain is built from TRBV9 and TRBJ1-2; D uncertain. Germline CDR1 and CDR2: SGDLS and YYNGEE. With 4 bases removed from V and 3 bases from J, the gap between germline ends came to 13 bases. The CDR3 length is 14 residues. The CDR3 loop reads CASSPSKGYYGYTF. The CDR3 region has the DNA TGTGCCAGCAGCCCTAGTAAAGGGTACTATGGCTACACCTTC.

This rearrangement joins TRBV28 to TRBJ1-2; D not resolved. CDR1 is MDHEN, CDR2 SYDVKM, per germline. V was shortened by 5 bases and J by 1 base, with 17 bases between the two germline ends. The CDR3 is 16 residues long. The CDR3 DNA follows: TGTGCCAGCAGTCTGACACTCCCCGCTTATAACTATGGCTACACCTTC. Its translation is CASSLTLPAYNYGYTF.

This clone is a singleton in its sample. The chain joins TRBV2 to TRBJ1-4; 7 bases are shared with TRBD1. CDR1 SNHLY and CDR2 FYNNEI come from the germline V gene. This CDR3 is 13 amino acids long. The ends lost 9 bases at V and 7 bases at J; junction bases unmatched: 8. This CDR3 reads CASLRQGAEKLFF. CDR3 coding DNA: TGTGCCAGTCTGAGACAGGGAGCTGAAAAACTGTTTTTT.

The chain links TRBV4-1 to TRBJ2-7; 8 nucleotides align to TRBD1. The CDR3 sequence is 16 residues long. CDR1 MGHRA and CDR2 YSYEKL come from the germline V gene. The junction had 7 bases not matched to a gene; V was cut back by 0 bases and J by 3 bases. In DNA, the CDR3 is TGCGCCAGCAGCCAAGACCCCGGGACAGGACGCTACGAGCAGTACTTC. Translation: CASSQDPGTGRYEQYF.

The rearrangement uses TRBV4-1 and TRBJ1-1; no definite D call. V shed 1 base and J shed 1 base, with 10 bases lying between them. Germline V gene data show CDR1 as MGHRA and CDR2 as YSYEKL. This CDR3 is 15 amino acids long. CDR3 protein: CASSQVSRRNTEAFF. In DNA, the CDR3 is TGCGCCAGCAGCCAAGTCTCCAGGCGGAACACTGAAGCTTTCTTT.

The chain couples TRBV6-5 to TRBJ2-7; D ambiguous. This CDR3 is built from 14 residues. V dropped 6 bases and J dropped 3 bases, with 15 bases sitting between them. Germline V gene sequence: CDR1 MNHEY, CDR2 SVGAGI. The CDR3 bases are TGTGCCAGCAGCCTCAGGTATCTAGGCTACGAGCAGTACTTC. Amino acids: CASSLRYLGYEQYF.

CDR3 DNA: TGTGCCACCAGCAGCGCACTAGCGGGGGAGCAGTACTTC. Protein sequence: CATSSALAGEQYF. This sequence joins TRBV15 and TRBJ2-7; 10 bases are shared with TRBD2. V shed 3 bases and J 7 bases; nucleotides not matched to a gene: 3. Germline loops: CDR1 LNHNV, CDR2 YYDKDF (reference sequence). This CDR3 region has 13 residues.

The CDR3: CASSLTGSRSEQFF. In nucleotides, the CDR3 is TGCGCCAGCAGCTTGACCGGGTCTAGGTCTGAGCAGTTCTTC. The chain combines TRBV5-1 with TRBJ2-1; D ambiguous. Germline CDR1 SGHRS, CDR2 YFSETQ. This CDR3 has 14 residues. V lost 1 base to trimming and J lost 9 bases, with 14 bases between them.

V and J are TRBV28 and TRBJ2-3; TRBD2 aligns across 8 bases. The CDR3 runs to 15 residues. CDR1 and CDR2 (germline): MDHEN, SYDVKM. V shed 5 bases and J 10 bases; nucleotides not matched to a gene: 14. This CDR3 is CASSVFRTSSRSQYF. Written as DNA, the CDR3 is TGTGCCAGCAGTGTTTTTCGGACTAGCTCCCGATCGCAGTATTTT.

V and J are TRBV30 and TRBJ1-2, with D possibly being TRBD1 (5 bases). CDR1 and CDR2 from the germline V gene are GTSNPN and SVGIG (reference sequence). Trimming removed 7 bases from V and 11 bases from J, with 17 bases in between. The CDR3 covers 11 residues. CDR3 DNA: TGTGCCTCCCCCCAACTGGCAGGGTACACCTTC. It translates to CASPQLAGYTF.

The chain couples TRBV5-5 to TRBJ2-5, with 7 bases matching TRBD2. Per germline, CDR1 SGHKS and CDR2 YYEKEE (reference sequence). V lost 6 bases, J lost 5 bases, and 13 bases stayed unmatched. The CDR3 has 15 amino acids. CDR3 protein: CASKLGAGSLETQYF. Written as DNA, the CDR3 is TGTGCCAGCAAATTAGGAGCGGGAAGTTTGGAGACCCAGTACTTC.

J is TRBJ2-7 and V is TRBV18; either TRBD1 or TRBD2 may supply D (6 bases each). This CDR3 spans 13 amino acids. The V and J ends lost 6 bases and 6 bases respectively, with 15 bases between them. Germline CDR1 and CDR2: KGHSH and LQKENI. As DNA, the CDR3 is TGTGCCAGCTCGTCTCCAGGGGACTCCGAGCAGTACTTC. Protein: CASSSPGDSEQYF.

The CDR3 nucleotides read TGCGCCAGCAGCTTGGCAGAGGGCACTGAAGCTTTCTTT. It translates to CASSLAEGTEAFF. The V gene is TRBV5-1, the J gene TRBJ1-1; no firm D call. The germline V gene encodes CDR1 SGHRS and CDR2 YFSETQ. There are 13 residues in the CDR3. V was trimmed by 0 bases and J by 4 bases, leaving 7 bases between them.

Only a few counts were recorded for this clone. This chain connects TRBV30 to TRBJ1-5, with a weak D call TRBD1 (6 bases). CDR3 length: 13 amino acids. V lost 0 bases and J 7 bases, leaving 10 bases between the germline ends. Germline lookup yields CDR1 GTSNPN and CDR2 SVGIG (reference sequence). CDR3 loop: CAWSVAGVQPQHF. The CDR3, as DNA: TGTGCCTGGAGTGTGGCAGGGGTACAGCCCCAGCATTTT.

This clone was counted a single time. The V call is TRBV18, the J call TRBJ2-7; possible D gene TRBD2, 6 bases. From germline, CDR1 is KGHSH and CDR2 LQKENI. Trimming left V 3 bases short and J 7 bases short, with 13 bases between. This CDR3 is built from 13 residues. CDR3 amino acids: CASSPSPGLEQYF. The CDR3 DNA follows: TGTGCCAGCTCACCCTCACCGGGACTTGAGCAGTACTTC. Combining the CDR3 with reference TRBV18 and TRBJ2-7 gives the whole variable domain NAGVMQNPRHLVRRRGQEARLRCSPMKGHSHVYWYRQLPEEGLKFMVYLQKENIIDESGMPKERFSAEFPKEGPSILRIQQVVRGDSAAYFCASSPSPGLEQYFGPGTRLTVT.

V usage is TRBV4-3 and J usage is TRBJ1-2; no reliable D call. V lost 0 bases, J lost 4 bases, and 12 bases lay in between. The CDR3 sequence is 15 residues long. Germline CDR1 and CDR2: LGHNA and YSLEER. CDR3 residues: CASSQDVAGSYGYTF. In DNA form, the CDR3 reads TGCGCCAGCAGCCAAGATGTCGCAGGAAGCTATGGCTACACCTTC.

The chain employs TRBV5-6 and TRBJ2-1; maybe TRBD2 (5 bases). The CDR3 loop spans 13 amino acids. V was shortened by 6 bases and J by 4 bases, with 11 bases between the two germline ends. Germline CDR1 SGHDT, CDR2 YYEEEE. As DNA, the CDR3 is TGTGCCAGCACCTCCCAGCGGTACAATGAGCAGTTCTTC. This gives the protein CASTSQRYNEQFF.

V is TRBV7-9 and J is TRBJ2-3, with 16 bases matching TRBD2. J lost 2 bases, V lost 3 bases, and 5 bases had no gene match. Germline CDR1 SEHNR, CDR2 FQNEAQ (reference sequence). There are 18 residues in the CDR3. The CDR3 DNA is TGTGCCAGCAGCTTCCCAGGGACTAGCGGGGGGGACACAGATACGCAGTATTTT. It yields the protein CASSFPGTSGGDTDTQYF.

The chain employs TRBV14 and TRBJ2-1, with D possibly TRBD1 on 5 matching bases. V lost 1 base, J lost 7 bases, and 11 bases lay in between. Germline values: CDR1 SGHDN, CDR2 FVKESK. The CDR3 is made up of 14 amino acids. CDR3 nucleotides: TGTGCCAGCAGCCAAGGGGGCTTCCGAAATGAGCAGTTCTTC. This encodes CASSQGGFRNEQFF.

The genes are TRBV27 and TRBJ1-1; D gene ambiguous. The CDR3 runs to 14 residues. V was trimmed by 0 bases and J by 0 bases, leaving 5 bases between them. The germline V gene encodes CDR1 MNHEY and CDR2 SMNVEV (reference sequence). The CDR3 bases are TGTGCCAGCAGTTTATCCCCTTTGAACACTGAAGCTTTCTTT. This translates into CASSLSPLNTEAFF.

J is TRBJ2-1 and V is TRBV10-2; no clear D gene. The V and J ends lost 0 bases and 12 bases respectively, with 12 bases between them. Germline V gives CDR1 WSHSY, CDR2 SAAADI. The CDR3 is 13 amino acids. Here the CDR3 reads CASSESEATRQFF. The CDR3 DNA follows: TGCGCCAGCAGTGAGTCAGAGGCCACCCGGCAGTTCTTC.

The rearrangement uses TRBV6-1 and TRBJ2-1; D remains unclear. From germline, CDR1 is MNHNS and CDR2 SASEGT. Deletions cut 4 bases from V and 3 bases from J, with 13 bases between. The CDR3 contains 15 residues. CDR3 loop: CASSARFSLYNEQFF. Here the CDR3 DNA reads TGTGCCAGCAGTGCGAGGTTTTCTCTCTACAATGAGCAGTTCTTC.

The rearrangement joins TRBV6-6 to TRBJ1-3; TRBD1 agrees at 8 bases. This CDR3 is 16 amino acids long. From germline, CDR1 is MNHNY and CDR2 SVGAGI (reference sequence). The V gene end was trimmed by 2 bases and the J gene end by 3 bases; junction bases not matched to a gene: 6. The CDR3 DNA follows: TGTGCCAGCAGTTACGACCAGGGGGCCCTTGGAAACACCATATATTTT. Translation gives CASSYDQGALGNTIYF.

In its sample, this clone was seen a few times. The V gene is TRBV30, the J gene TRBJ1-1; D unresolved. The CDR3 covers 12 residues. V was shortened by 2 bases and J by 7 bases, with 11 bases between the two germline ends. Germline values: CDR1 GTSNPN, CDR2 SVGIG (reference sequence). CDR3 amino acids: CAWSFPGGEAFF. CDR3 in DNA: TGTGCCTGGAGTTTCCCCGGTGGTGAAGCTTTCTTT.

A single count supports this clone. The chain links TRBV5-5 to TRBJ2-7, with D maybe TRBD2 (5 bases). Germline V gene lookup returns CDR1 SGHKS and CDR2 YYEKEE (reference sequence). V was trimmed by 4 bases and J by 4 bases, leaving 24 bases between them. This CDR3 contains 17 residues. The CDR3 here is CASSPLARGRALYEQYF. The CDR3 DNA follows: TGTGCCAGCAGCCCCCTGGCACGGGGAAGGGCGTTGTACGAGCAGTACTTC.

The J gene is TRBJ2-5, the V gene TRBV10-3, with 8 bases aligning to TRBD2. The CDR3 loop spans 13 amino acids. Germline CDR1 ENHRY, CDR2 SYGVKD. Trimming took 7 bases from V and 5 from J; bases not matched to a gene: 6. The CDR3 spells CAIKSGSGETQYF. Here the CDR3 DNA reads TGTGCCATCAAGAGCGGGAGCGGGGAGACCCAGTACTTC.

The rearrangement joins TRBV6-1 to TRBJ1-5; TRBD1 aligns across 7 bases. Looked up from germline, CDR1 is MNHNS and CDR2 is SASEGT. This CDR3 comprises 16 residues. J was trimmed by 9 bases and V by 4 bases; bases with no gene match: 15. The CDR3 DNA sequence: TGTGCCAGCAGTGGGCAGGGACGACAGGGTTTGATGCCCCAGCATTTT. Translating gives CASSGQGRQGLMPQHF.

This sequence joins TRBV9 and TRBJ1-2, with D maybe TRBD1 (6 bases). The V gene's germline CDR1 is SGDLS and CDR2 YYNGEE. Deletions cut 3 bases from V and 6 bases from J, with 18 bases between. The CDR3 runs 15 residues. CDR3 region: CASSADSSLTDGYTF. For the CDR3, the DNA is TGTGCCAGCAGCGCGGACAGTTCCCTTACGGATGGCTACACCTTC.

V and J are TRBV5-1 and TRBJ2-1; D is perhaps TRBD2 (5 bases). V lost 1 base and J lost 5, with 10 bases in between. Per germline, CDR1 SGHRS and CDR2 YFSETQ. This CDR3 has 14 residues. CDR3 residues: CASSLYPADNEQFF. CDR3 DNA: TGCGCCAGCAGCTTGTACCCAGCGGACAATGAGCAGTTCTTC.

The rearrangement uses TRBV5-5 and TRBJ2-5; 12 bases match TRBD2. V was clipped by 0 bases and J by 4 bases; unmatched bases: 1. Germline values: CDR1 SGHKS, CDR2 YYEKEE (reference sequence). The CDR3 is 15 residues long. CDR3 in amino acids: CASSLASGGAETQYF. The CDR3 bases are TGTGCCAGCAGCTTGGCTAGCGGGGGGGCAGAGACCCAGTACTTC. Full variable domain (rest looked up from reference TRBV5-5 and TRBJ2-5): DAGVTQSPTHLIKTRGQQVTLRCSPISGHKSVSWYQQVLGQGPQFIFQYYEKEERGRGNFPDRFSARQFPNYSSELNVNALLLGDSALYLCASSLASGGAETQYFGPGTRLLVL.